This is a list of T cell receptor beta chains from one sample in a study of glioma-infiltrating T cells after dendritic cell vaccination. Profiled with immunoSEQ multiplex PCR; TCRdb holds only in-frame clones, not every one. The sample records 40,000 to 60,000 clones, 85% being singletons. The specimen comprised blood, sampled before dendritic cell vaccination. These receptors all stem from a human donor with glioblastoma. The CDR3 runs from the conserved cysteine through the conserved F or W. The order of the fields is V gene, J gene, D gene, clone size, CDR3 protein, CDR3 DNA. A D gene is named only where the DNA matches it firmly. Clone size is not always given. Where it is, it says once, few, many or a class for expanded clones.

v_call: TRBV9; j_call: TRBJ2-3; d_call: -; clone_size: -; cdr3_aa: CASSGRTTDTQYF; cdr3_nt: TGTGCCAGCAGCGGGAGGACCACAGATACGCAGTATTTT
v_call: TRBV5-1; j_call: TRBJ2-5; d_call: -; clone_size: -; cdr3_aa: CASSLGQDGPEYF; cdr3_nt: TGCGCCAGCAGCTTGGGACAGGACGGCCCCGAGTACTTC
v_call: TRBV6-5; j_call: TRBJ2-3; d_call: TRBD1; clone_size: few; cdr3_aa: CASSYGTGPDTQYF; cdr3_nt: TGTGCCAGCAGTTACGGGACAGGGCCAGATACGCAGTATTTT
v_call: TRBV30; j_call: TRBJ1-2; d_call: -; clone_size: -; cdr3_aa: CAWSPGGYGYTF; cdr3_nt: TGTGCCTGGAGTCCGGGTGGCTATGGCTACACCTTC
v_call: TRBV10-2; j_call: TRBJ2-7; d_call: -; clone_size: -; cdr3_aa: CASSESGGAWKVDEQYF; cdr3_nt: TGCGCCAGCAGTGAGTCGGGGGGGGCCTGGAAGGTCGACGAGCAGTACTTC
v_call: TRBV21-1; j_call: TRBJ2-7; d_call: -; clone_size: -; cdr3_aa: CASSKDARGYEQYF; cdr3_nt: TGTGCCAGCAGCAAAGACGCGCGAGGCTACGAGCAGTACTTC
v_call: TRBV18; j_call: TRBJ1-2; d_call: TRBD1; clone_size: once; cdr3_aa: CASSPVRKRSGQDYGYTF; cdr3_nt: TGTGCCAGCTCACCGGTCCGAAAAAGATCTGGACAGGACTATGGCTACACCTTC
v_call: TRBV14; j_call: TRBJ2-7; d_call: TRBD2; clone_size: -; cdr3_aa: CASSKGLAGYEQYF; cdr3_nt: TGTGCCAGCAGCAAAGGACTAGCGGGCTACGAGCAGTACTTC
v_call: TRBV4-3; j_call: TRBJ2-1; d_call: -; clone_size: -; cdr3_aa: CASSHGLTNNEQFF; cdr3_nt: TGCGCCAGCAGCCATGGACTGACAAACAATGAGCAGTTCTTC
v_call: TRBV6-1; j_call: TRBJ2-1; d_call: TRBD1; clone_size: -; cdr3_aa: CASRGTGGGEQFF; cdr3_nt: TGTGCCAGCAGAGGGACAGGAGGGGGTGAGCAGTTCTTC
v_call: TRBV19; j_call: TRBJ1-1; d_call: TRBD1; clone_size: -; cdr3_aa: CASSVTGSALTEAFF; cdr3_nt: TGTGCCAGTAGTGTGACAGGGAGTGCTTTAACTGAAGCTTTCTTT
v_call: TRBV6-6; j_call: TRBJ2-7; d_call: TRBD1; clone_size: once; cdr3_aa: CASSYSSGGYEQYF; cdr3_nt: TGTGCCAGCAGTTACTCTTCAGGGGGCTACGAGCAGTACTTC
v_call: TRBV27; j_call: TRBJ2-1; d_call: -; clone_size: -; cdr3_aa: CASTTQASYNEQFF; cdr3_nt: TGTGCCAGCACCACACAGGCCTCCTACAATGAGCAGTTCTTC
v_call: TRBV11-2; j_call: TRBJ1-3; d_call: -; clone_size: -; cdr3_aa: CASSLDTGTGNTIYF; cdr3_nt: TGTGCCAGCAGCTTAGATACAGGGACTGGAAACACCATATATTTT
v_call: TRBV6-6; j_call: TRBJ1-1; d_call: -; clone_size: few; cdr3_aa: CASSPGGQSTEAFF; cdr3_nt: TGTGCCAGCAGCCCGGGAGGTCAGAGCACTGAAGCTTTCTTT